These 5 T cell receptor beta chains originate from one sample sequenced in a study of cytomegalovirus exposure and HLA in healthy donors (dated 2017 in TCRdb). Libraries were constructed by the immunoSEQ multiplex PCR assay. The multiplex PCR relied on a mix of 60 forward primers for TCR Vbeta segments and 13 reverse primers for TCR Jbeta segments. The table was pulled from immuneACCESS by TCRdb, which kept in-frame rearrangements only. Such tables lose some clones; where checked, under half of the loss comes from unresolved V genes, and the rest has no known cause. The sample data list roughly 130,000 clones, and over 60% of these were observed just once. The ten largest clones capture around 6.3% of the sample. The sequencing sample was made of PBMCs. The receptors here all came from an older woman in good health and CMV-seronegative.

The chain joins TRBV5-1 to TRBJ2-5, with 8 nucleotides matching TRBD2. The CDR3 length is 16 residues. Germline V CDR1 and CDR2: SGHRS, YFSETQ. Losses at the gene ends were 1 base for V and 0 bases for J; bases not matched to a gene: 5. The CDR3 protein is CASSLSAGEYQETQYF. Written as DNA, the CDR3 is TGCGCCAGCAGCTTGTCAGCGGGGGAGTACCAAGAGACCCAGTACTTC.

This clone was recorded a few times. As DNA, the CDR3 is TGTGCCAGCAGCTTAGGCCAGATCACAGATACGCAGTATTTT. Protein product: CASSLGQITDTQYF. This chain links TRBV7-2 with TRBJ2-3, with no clear D. Trimming left V 1 base short and J 2 bases short, with 7 bases between. CDR3 length: 14 residues. CDR1 SGHTA and CDR2 FQGNSA come from the germline V gene.

This sequence joins TRBV5-4 and TRBJ2-7; the match to TRBD2 covers 8 bases. The CDR3 runs 14 residues. The junction had 12 bases not matched to a gene; V was cut back by 9 bases and J by 4 bases. Germline V gene data show CDR1 as SGHNT and CDR2 as YYREEE (reference sequence). The CDR3 spells CANTPTGTRYEQYF. DNA for the CDR3: TGTGCCAACACGCCAACCGGGACTAGGTACGAGCAGTACTTC.

This sequence joins TRBV15 and TRBJ2-7, with 9 bases identical to TRBD1. CDR1 and CDR2 from the germline V gene are LNHNV and YYDKDF (reference sequence). V dropped 1 base and J dropped 3; count of bases not matched to a gene: 1. The CDR3 has 14 amino acids. The CDR3 DNA sequence: TGTGCCACCAGCAGAGGGACAGGGGTCTACGAGCAGTACTTC. Translating gives CATSRGTGVYEQYF.

The chain is built from TRBV18 and TRBJ1-2, with 12 nucleotides matching TRBD1. Germline trimming cut 3 bases from V and 6 bases from J; bases unmatched to any gene: 2. Germline assignment: CDR1 KGHSH and CDR2 LQKENI. The CDR3 has 14 residues. The CDR3 region is CASSPGQGADGYTF. In DNA, the CDR3 is TGTGCCAGCTCACCGGGACAGGGGGCGGATGGCTACACCTTC.